One sample yielded the 12 T cell receptor beta chains listed below, sequenced in a study of cytomegalovirus exposure and HLA in healthy donors. Clones were read by immunoSEQ multiplex PCR, and TCRdb kept only the in-frame ones, dropping some. The table lists about 120,000 clones, about 91% of them singletons. Sequenced material: PBMCs. The receptors originated from a man aged 18-30 years in good health and CMV-seronegative.

V gene TRBV7-9 combines with J gene TRBJ2-1, with D hard to call. V was shortened by 1 base and J by 5 bases, with 15 bases between the two germline ends. The CDR3 sequence is 16 residues long. Germline V gene data show CDR1 as SEHNR and CDR2 as FQNEAQ (reference sequence). The CDR3 loop is CASSLVRLTKNNEQFF. The CDR3, as DNA: TGTGCCAGCAGCTTAGTTAGGCTGACAAAGAACAATGAGCAGTTCTTC.

This chain uses TRBV28 with TRBJ2-5, with 7 bases lining up with TRBD2. CDR1 and CDR2 (germline): MDHEN, SYDVKM. With 6 bases clipped from V and 0 bases from J, the junction kept 1 base outside the gene matches. The CDR3 totals 13 residues. The CDR3 loop is CASRLADQETQYF. CDR3 DNA sequence: TGTGCCAGCAGGCTAGCGGACCAAGAGACCCAGTACTTC. The whole variable domain, filled in from reference TRBV28 and TRBJ2-5, reads DVKVTQSSRYLVKRTGEKVFLECVQDMDHENMFWYRQDPGLGLRLIYFSYDVKMKEKGDIPEGYSVSREKKERFSLILESASTNQTSMYLCASRLADQETQYFGPGTRLLVL.

This clone has a single count. This chain uses TRBV18 with TRBJ1-1; D gene ambiguous. CDR1 and CDR2 (germline): KGHSH, LQKENI. Between the trimmed V and J ends, which lost 1 base and 1 base, there was a span of 7 bases. CDR3 length: 14 residues. CDR3 region: CASSPLIENTEAFF. The CDR3 bases are TGTGCCAGCTCACCACTGATAGAGAACACTGAAGCTTTCTTT.

The chain links TRBV14 to TRBJ2-7; 9 bases are shared with TRBD2. The CDR3 covers 18 residues. Unmatched junction bases numbered 15, after V lost 4 bases and J lost 2 bases. CDR1 is SGHDN and CDR2 is FVKESK in the germline V gene. The CDR3 DNA sequence: TGTGCCAGCAGCCCCCCAATTAGCGGGGGATTAATGGCCTACGAGCAGTACTTC. Protein: CASSPPISGGLMAYEQYF.

This clone has only one observation. The chain is built from TRBV6-6 and TRBJ1-1; D not certain. Deletions cut 2 bases from V and 3 bases from J, with 7 bases between. There are 13 residues in the CDR3. CDR1 is MNHNY, CDR2 SVGAGI, per germline (reference sequence). Here the CDR3 reads CASSYTRDTEAFF. The CDR3 nucleotides are TGTGCCAGCAGTTACACTAGGGACACTGAAGCTTTCTTT.

The rearrangement joins TRBV7-8 to TRBJ2-1, with D uncertain. The CDR3 extends over 15 amino acids. In germline, CDR1 is SGHVS, CDR2 FQNEAQ. The germline V and J ends were trimmed by 1 base and 9 bases, with 16 bases remaining between them. CDR3 nucleotide sequence: TGTGCCAGCAGCTTAGTATTCGCCAGTATCCGTGAGCAGTTCTTC. Residues: CASSLVFASIREQFF.

As DNA, the CDR3 is TGTGCTAGTGGTTTGGTACTAAATCTGGGAGGGGGTAACACCGGGGAGCTGTTTTTT. Residues: CASGLVLNLGGGNTGELFF. The rearrangement joins TRBV12-5 to TRBJ2-2; a weak D match, TRBD2 (7 bases). Germline CDR1 is LGHNT and CDR2 is FRNRAP. With 0 bases removed from V and 2 bases from J, the gap between germline ends came to 19 bases. The CDR3 spans 19 residues.

The J gene is TRBJ2-1, the V gene TRBV6-1; 7 bases match TRBD2. The ends lost 3 bases at V and 4 bases at J; junction bases unmatched: 12. The CDR3 runs to 17 residues. Germline loops: CDR1 MNHNS, CDR2 SASEGT. This CDR3 reads CASSEFLAVPGYNEQFF. The CDR3 DNA reads TGTGCCAGCAGTGAGTTTCTAGCGGTCCCTGGGTACAATGAGCAGTTCTTC.

The chain joins TRBV5-1 to TRBJ2-5; D unclear. Germline V gene data show CDR1 as SGHRS and CDR2 as YFSETQ. The CDR3 is 14 amino acids. V lost 6 bases, J lost 1 base, and 13 bases lay in between. CDR3 bases: TGCGCCAGCACACAACAGCCTGCCCAAGAGACCCAGTACTTC. This codes for CASTQQPAQETQYF.

This clone appeared a single time. The chain recombines TRBV7-2 with TRBJ2-5; 7 nucleotides agree with TRBD2. Germline values: CDR1 SGHTA, CDR2 FQGNSA. This CDR3 spans 18 amino acids. J gave up 5 bases and V 5 bases, and 20 bases lay outside the gene matches. The chain's CDR3 is CASSLTTGGGGVGETQYF. The CDR3 DNA sequence: TGTGCCAGCAGCCTGACCACGGGTGGTGGGGGGGTAGGTGAGACCCAGTACTTC.

The chain carries TRBV5-1 and TRBJ2-1, with D possibly TRBD1 on 5 matching bases. The CDR3 is 12 amino acids. V dropped 0 bases and J dropped 7 bases, with 5 bases sitting between them. Per germline, CDR1 SGHRS and CDR2 YFSETQ. The CDR3 loop reads CASSLDRNEQFF. The DNA of the CDR3 is TGCGCCAGCAGCTTGGACAGGAATGAGCAGTTCTTC.

The chain links TRBV28 to TRBJ1-5; D unclear. There are 11 residues in the CDR3. CDR1 and CDR2 from the germline V gene are MDHEN and SYDVKM. V lost 3 bases and J 6 bases, leaving 3 bases between the germline ends. CDR3 nucleotides: TGTGCCAGCAGTTTCCGTCAGCCCCAGCATTTT. It specifies CASSFRQPQHF.